This T cell receptor beta chain emerged from a study of T-cell reconstitution after alpha-beta-depleted transplantation in children. CDR3 length: 13 amino acids. The V end was cut by 2 bases, the J end by 10 bases, with 9 bases between. Germline CDR1 MNHEY, CDR2 SMNVEV (reference sequence). Preparation of the TCRbeta library was carried out with unique molecular identifiers. TCRdb independently ran MiXCR on the PCR reads; one entry per CDR3 protein. Found here are some 640,000 distinct CDR3 sequences, 15% to 20% of them singletons; the top ten hold about 1.1%. The TCR comes from a human donor who donated a stem cell graft to a child with acute myeloid leukemia. Source: PBMCs from the stem cell graft donor, taken from the stem cell graft. The chain joins TRBV27 to TRBJ1-6, with unresolved D. The CDR3 nucleotides are TGTGCCAGCAGTTTACAACCTCGATCACCCCTCCACTTT. It yields the protein CASSLQPRSPLHF.